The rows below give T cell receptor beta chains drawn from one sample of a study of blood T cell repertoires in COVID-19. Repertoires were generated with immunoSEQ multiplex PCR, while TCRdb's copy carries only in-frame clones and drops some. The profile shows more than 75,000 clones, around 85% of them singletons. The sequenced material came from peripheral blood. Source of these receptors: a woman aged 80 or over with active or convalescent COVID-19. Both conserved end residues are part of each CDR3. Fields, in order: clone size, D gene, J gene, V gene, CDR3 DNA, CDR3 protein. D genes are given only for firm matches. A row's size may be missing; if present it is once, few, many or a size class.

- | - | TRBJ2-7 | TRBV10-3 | TGTGCCATCACCACCGGGACAAACTACGAGCAGTACTTC | CAITTGTNYEQYF
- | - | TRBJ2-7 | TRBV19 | TGTGCCAGTAGTACCTCAGGTGTGGAGCAGTACTTC | CASSTSGVEQYF
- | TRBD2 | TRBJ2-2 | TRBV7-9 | TGTGCCAGCAGCCCCGGGACTAGTATCTCCGGGGAGCTGTTTTTT | CASSPGTSISGELFF
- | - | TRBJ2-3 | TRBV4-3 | TGCGCCAGCAGCCAAGACTCGTCAGGGGAGGGCTTTGGAGATACGCAGTATTTT | CASSQDSSGEGFGDTQYF
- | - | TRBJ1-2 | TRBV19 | TGTGCCAGTAGTATAGGAAACAGGTTTAACTATGGCTACACCTTC | CASSIGNRFNYGYTF
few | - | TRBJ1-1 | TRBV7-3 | TGTGCCAGCAGCTTAACGTCGGTCACTGAAGCTTTCTTT | CASSLTSVTEAFF
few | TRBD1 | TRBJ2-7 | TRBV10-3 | TGTGCCGTCGGGACAGACCTCTACGAGCAGTACTTC | CAVGTDLYEQYF
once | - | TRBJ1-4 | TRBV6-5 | TGTGCCAGCAGCAGCCGCCGGACTCATGAAAAACTGTTTTTT | CASSSRRTHEKLFF
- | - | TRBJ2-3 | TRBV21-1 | TGTGCCAGCAGCAAAGGAGGGCTAGCGGGGGGGCAGATAGCAGATACGCAGTATTTT | CASSKGGLAGGQIADTQYF
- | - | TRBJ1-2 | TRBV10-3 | TGTGCCATCAGTGAACAGAACTATGGCTACACCTTC | CAISEQNYGYTF
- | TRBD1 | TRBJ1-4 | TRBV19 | TGTGCCAGTAGTAAACAAACCGGGACAGCTGAAAAACTGTTTTTT | CASSKQTGTAEKLFF
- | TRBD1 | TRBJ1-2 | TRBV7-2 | TGTGCCAGCAGCACCAACAGGGGGCTGGGCTATGGCTACACCTTC | CASSTNRGLGYGYTF
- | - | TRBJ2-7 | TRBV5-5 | TGTGCCAGCGAGAGCTTTAGGAGCGAGCAGTACTTC | CASESFRSEQYF
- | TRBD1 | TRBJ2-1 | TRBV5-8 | TGTGCCAGCGCCCCCGGGACAGACTACAATGAGCAGTTCTTC | CASAPGTDYNEQFF
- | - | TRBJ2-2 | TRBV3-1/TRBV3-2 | TGTGCCAGCAGCTACGCGGGGGCCTACACCGGGGAGCTGTTTTTT | CASSYAGAYTGELFF
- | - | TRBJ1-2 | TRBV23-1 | TGCGCCAGCAGTCACCGATTAGGACAGTCTAACTATGGCTACACCTTC | CASSHRLGQSNYGYTF
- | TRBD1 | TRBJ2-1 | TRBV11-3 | TGTGCCAGCAGCTCCCGGACAGGGGGCTACAATGAGCAGTTCTTC | CASSSRTGGYNEQFF
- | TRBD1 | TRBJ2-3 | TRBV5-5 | TGTGCCAGCAGCTCAATGCGACAGGGATCGCTTTCGACGCAGTATTTT | CASSSMRQGSLSTQYF
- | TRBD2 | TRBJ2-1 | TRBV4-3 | TGCGCCAGCAGCCAAGGAAGACTAGCGGGTGTCAATGAGCAGTTCTTC | CASSQGRLAGVNEQFF
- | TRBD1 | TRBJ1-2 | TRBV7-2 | TGTGCCAGCAGCCAATGGGACAGGGAGTTTGCCGATGGCTACACCTTC | CASSQWDREFADGYTF
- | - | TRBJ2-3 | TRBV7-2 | TGTGCCAGCAGCGGGCTGAATACGCAGTATTTT | CASSGLNTQYF
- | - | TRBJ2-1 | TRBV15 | TGTGCCACCAGCCCAATGAGCTCCTACAATGAGCAGTTCTTC | CATSPMSSYNEQFF
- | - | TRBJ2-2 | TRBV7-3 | TGTGCCAGCAGCTCTGGGGGCCGGAACACCGGGGAGCTGTTTTTT | CASSSGGRNTGELFF
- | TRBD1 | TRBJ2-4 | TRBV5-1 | TGCGCCAGCAGCTTGGAGGGGGCGAACATTCAGTACTTC | CASSLEGANIQYF
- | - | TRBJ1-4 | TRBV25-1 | TGTGCCAGCACGAGCTTTATGGGAGGTAGTGAAAAACTGTTTTTT | CASTSFMGGSEKLFF
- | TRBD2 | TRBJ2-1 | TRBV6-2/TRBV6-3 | TGTGCCAGCAGCCGAAGCGGGAGGGCCTCCAATGAGCAGTTCTTC | CASSRSGRASNEQFF
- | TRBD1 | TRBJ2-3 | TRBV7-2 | TGTGCCAGCAGCAATACAGGGGAGACAGATACGCAGTATTTT | CASSNTGETDTQYF
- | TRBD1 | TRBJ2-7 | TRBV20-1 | TGCAGTGCTAGTGATCTCGGACAGGGCGGCTCCTACGAGCAGTACTTC | CSASDLGQGGSYEQYF
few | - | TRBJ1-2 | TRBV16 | TGTGCCAGCAGCCAAAGCGCCTATGGCTACACCTTC | CASSQSAYGYTF
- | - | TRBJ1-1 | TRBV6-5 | TGTGCCAGCAGTTACCGGGAATTCAACACTGAAGCTTTCTTT | CASSYREFNTEAFF
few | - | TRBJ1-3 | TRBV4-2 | TGTGCCAGCGGCCCCAGGGGCTCTGGAAACACCATATATTTT | CASGPRGSGNTIYF
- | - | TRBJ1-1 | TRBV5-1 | TGCGCCAGCCACAGGGATTTAAACACTGAAGCTTTCTTT | CASHRDLNTEAFF
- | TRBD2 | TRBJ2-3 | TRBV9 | TGTGCCAGCATGCCCGGGACTAGCGGAGATACGCAGTATTTT | CASMPGTSGDTQYF
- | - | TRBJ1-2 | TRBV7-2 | TGTGCCAGCAGCTTGGGCAGGGGTCGCTATGGCTACACCTTC | CASSLGRGRYGYTF
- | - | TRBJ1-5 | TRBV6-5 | TGTGCCAGCAGTCGAGACTCCAGCAATCAGCCCCAGCATTTT | CASSRDSSNQPQHF
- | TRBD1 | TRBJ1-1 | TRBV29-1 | TGCAGCGTCGCCGGGACAGGGACCAACACTGAAGCTTTCTTT | CSVAGTGTNTEAFF
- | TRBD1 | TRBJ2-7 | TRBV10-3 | TGTGCCATCAGGGCCGACAGGGGACACGAGCAGTACTTC | CAIRADRGHEQYF
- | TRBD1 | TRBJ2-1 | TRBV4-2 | TGTGCCAGCAGCGCAAACAGGGGGCTCTACAATGAGCAGTTCTTC | CASSANRGLYNEQFF
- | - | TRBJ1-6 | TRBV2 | TGTGCCAGCAGTGAATGGGAGTCGAATTCACCCCTCCACTTT | CASSEWESNSPLHF
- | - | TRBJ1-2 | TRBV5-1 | TGCGCCAGCAGCTTAGACAGCAACTATGGCTACACCTTC | CASSLDSNYGYTF
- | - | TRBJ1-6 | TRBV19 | TGTGCCAGTAGGGGAGACCGTCGAGGATTATATAATTCACCCCTCCACTTT | CASRGDRRGLYNSPLHF
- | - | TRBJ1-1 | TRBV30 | TGTGCCTGGAGTGGACAGGCAACCGCCACTGAAGCTTTCTTT | CAWSGQATATEAFF
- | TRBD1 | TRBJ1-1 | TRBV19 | TGTGCCAGTATTCCGGGGACAGGGAAAGCTTTCTTT | CASIPGTGKAFF
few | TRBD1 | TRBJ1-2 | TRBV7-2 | TGTGCCAGCAGCTTACAGGGGGCGCAGCGGGGCTACACCTTC | CASSLQGAQRGYTF
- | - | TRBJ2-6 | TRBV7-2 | TGTGCCAGCAGCCGGGGACAACTTTCAGGGGCCAACGTCCTGACTTTC | CASSRGQLSGANVLTF
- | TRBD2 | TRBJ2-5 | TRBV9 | TGTGCCAGCAGCCCGGGACTAGCGGGAGTAGAGACCCAGTACTTC | CASSPGLAGVETQYF
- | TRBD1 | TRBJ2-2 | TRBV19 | TGTGCCAGTACTGGACAGGGGGGGTCCGGGGAGCTGTTTTTT | CASTGQGGSGELFF
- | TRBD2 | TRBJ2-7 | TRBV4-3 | TGCGCCAGCAGCCAAGAAATAGCGGGAGGCACCTGGGTCGAGCAGTACTTC | CASSQEIAGGTWVEQYF
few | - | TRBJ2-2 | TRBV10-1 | TGCGCCAGCAGTGTCACGCCGGGAGAACGGGGTACCGGGGAGCTGTTTTTT | CASSVTPGERGTGELFF
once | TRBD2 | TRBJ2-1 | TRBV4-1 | TGCGCCAGCAGCCGCGGGACTAGCGGGTACAATGAGCAGTTCTTC | CASSRGTSGYNEQFF
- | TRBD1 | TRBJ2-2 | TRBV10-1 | TGCGCCAGCAGTGGGAGGGACAGGGATCCGCCTGAATTAGCCGGGGAGCTGTTTTTT | CASSGRDRDPPELAGELFF
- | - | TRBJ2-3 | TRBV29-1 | TGCAGCGGGGGGCGTACAGGGTCGGGCACAGATACGCAGTATTTT | CSGGRTGSGTDTQYF
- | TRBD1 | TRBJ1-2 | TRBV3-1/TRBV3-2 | TGTGCCAGCAGCCTGGGGGGGACAGGGGTTGCGTTCAATGGCTACACCTTC | CASSLGGTGVAFNGYTF
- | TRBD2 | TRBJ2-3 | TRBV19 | TGTGCCAGTACCCCCGGGACTAGCGGCACACACCCCTTAGATACGCAGTATTTT | CASTPGTSGTHPLDTQYF
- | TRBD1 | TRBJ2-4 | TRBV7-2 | TGTGCCAGCAGCTCAGGACAGGGCTCGTACATTCAGTACTTC | CASSSGQGSYIQYF
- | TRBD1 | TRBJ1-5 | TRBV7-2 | TGTGCCAGCAGCTTAGTCGGGACAGGGATTCAGCCCCAGCATTTT | CASSLVGTGIQPQHF
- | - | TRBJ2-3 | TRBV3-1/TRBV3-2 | TGTGCCAGCAGCCCGGCTGGTGCTAGCGCGAGCACAGATACGCAGTATTTT | CASSPAGASASTDTQYF
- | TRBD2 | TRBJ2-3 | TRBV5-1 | TGCGCCAGCAGCTTGGGAGGTAGCGGGGGGGCGGCAGATACGCAGTATTTT | CASSLGGSGGAADTQYF
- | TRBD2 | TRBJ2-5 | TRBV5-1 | TGCGCCAGCAGCACAACGCGGGGGTGGCAAGAGACCCAGTACTTC | CASSTTRGWQETQYF